This TCR beta chain was obtained from a study of T cells after yellow fever vaccination. In the case of this clonotype: The antigen is not known.

MiXCR, run by TCRdb on the 5' RACE reads, gives a single entry per CDR3 protein. The sample contains some 550,000 distinct CDR3 sequences, roughly 21% of which appear only once. Study-level findings and limits: Secondary responses were weaker yet peaked faster, day 5 versus 15. Reappearing after the booster were most of the clones from primary vaccination (roughly 95% CD4, approximately 85% CD8).

V lost 1 base and J lost 4; bases outside the gene matches: 6. The CDR3 contains 17 residues. Per the germline V gene, CDR1 is MNHEY and CDR2 is SVGAGI. The sequence derives from a young man who received the YFV17D yellow fever vaccine. The material was PBMCs, obtained 15 days after the yellow fever booster vaccination. The chain has TRBV6-5 and TRBJ2-1, with 11 bases identical to TRBD2. The CDR3: CASSYLLTSGAYNEQFF. In DNA, the CDR3 is TGTGCCAGCAGTTACTTGCTGACTAGCGGGGCTTACAATGAGCAGTTCTTC.